These 22 T cell receptor beta chains were all obtained from the same sample, sequenced in a study of metastatic and nonmetastatic thyroid tumors. The entire patient cohort was treatment-naive prior to thyroid surgery. TCRdb recomputed clones from the PCR reads via MiXCR. There are about 30,000 clones in the sample; less than 25% occur only once, and about 2.4% lies in the top ten. The sample was blood. The receptors here all came from a female donor with papillary thyroid cancer or a benign thyroid nodule (not recorded which). Some clones in this sample may be carry-over from other donors' samples.

This clone was seen ten or more times. J is TRBJ1-5 and V is TRBV20-1; TRBD1 might be the D (5 bases). V lost 3 bases to trimming and J lost 6 bases, with 9 bases between them. The CDR3 covers 12 residues. Germline-derived CDR1 and CDR2 are DFQATT and SNEGSKA (reference sequence). CDR3 loop: CSARGGGQPQHF. The CDR3 DNA sequence: TGCAGTGCTAGGGGGGGGGGTCAGCCCCAGCATTTT.

The chain is built from TRBV20-1 and TRBJ2-7; 7 bases are a match to TRBD2. Germline CDR1 is DFQATT and CDR2 is SNEGSKA (reference sequence). The CDR3 runs 14 residues. Germline trimming cut 0 bases from V and 3 bases from J; bases unmatched to any gene: 5. The CDR3 region has the DNA TGCAGTGCTAGAGACCAGACTAGCAGCTACGAGCAGTACTTC. Protein product: CSARDQTSSYEQYF.

This clone occurred many times. A much more abundant neighbour one base away suggests this may be a read error. The chain combines TRBV15 with TRBJ2-5; 7 nucleotides agree with TRBD1. CDR1 is LNHNV, CDR2 YYDKDF, per germline (reference sequence). The CDR3 covers 13 residues. The CDR3 is CATGTALQEAQYF. CDR3 DNA sequence: TGTGCCACCGGGACAGCACTACAAGAGGCCCAGTACTTC.

In this sample, this clone turned up many times. The rearrangement joins TRBV19 to TRBJ1-2, with a weak D call TRBD1 (6 bases). V was shortened by 4 bases and J by 2 bases, with 17 bases between the two germline ends. Germline V gives CDR1 LNHDA, CDR2 SQIVND (reference sequence). The CDR3 covers 16 residues. This chain's CDR3 is CASSSTGYRSNYGYTF. In DNA form, the CDR3 reads TGTGCCAGTAGTAGCACAGGGTATCGCTCAAACTATGGCTACACCTTC. The variable domain in full, completed from reference TRBV19 and TRBJ1-2, reads DGGITQSPKYLFRKEGQNVTLSCEQNLNHDAMYWYRQDPGQGLRLIYYSQIVNDFQKGDIAEGYSVSREKKESFPLTVTSAQKNPTAFYLCASSSTGYRSNYGYTFGSGTRLTVV.

This clone was seen a handful of times. The CDR3: CASSDTNSDSAISGNTIYF. In nucleotides, the CDR3 is TGTGCCAGCAGTGACACCAACTCGGACAGCGCGATCTCTGGAAACACCATATATTTT. The chain is built from TRBV6-4 and TRBJ1-3, with D possibly being TRBD1 (6 bases). This CDR3 spans 19 amino acids. CDR1 is MRHNA and CDR2 is SNTAGT in the germline V gene. V was shortened by 2 bases and J by 0 bases, with 20 bases between the two germline ends.

This clone was seen repeatedly, ten times or more. The rearrangement links TRBV7-3 to TRBJ2-7; TRBD2 is a possible D gene (7 bases). V was shortened by 1 base and J by 2 bases, with 12 bases between the two germline ends. Germline V gene sequence: CDR1 SGHTA, CDR2 FQGTGA. The CDR3 sequence is 15 residues long. This CDR3 is CASSLMGGGTYEQYF. The CDR3 bases are TGTGCCAGCAGCTTAATGGGAGGGGGGACCTACGAGCAGTACTTC.

The J gene is TRBJ1-4, the V gene TRBV5-1, with D tentatively TRBD1 (5 bases). The CDR3 sequence is 14 residues long. The V gene's germline CDR1 is SGHRS and CDR2 YFSETQ. V dropped 2 bases and J dropped 7 bases, with 12 bases sitting between them. For the CDR3, the DNA is TGCGCCAGCAGCTTAACAGGCGGGGCTGAAAAACTGTTTTTT. Protein: CASSLTGGAEKLFF.

This clone was counted many times. The CDR3 DNA is TGTGCCAGCACCCGCCCTTATACCGGTGGGGACGAGCAGTACTTC. Protein sequence: CASTRPYTGGDEQYF. The chain carries TRBV7-9 and TRBJ2-7; D gene unclear. CDR1 is SEHNR, CDR2 FQNEAQ, per germline (reference sequence). Trimming left V 7 bases short and J 5 bases short, with 21 bases between. CDR3 length: 15 amino acids.

There are a few counts of this clone. The rearrangement links TRBV28 to TRBJ2-7; 7 nucleotides line up with TRBD1. CDR1 and CDR2 from the germline V gene are MDHEN and SYDVKM. The CDR3 has 15 amino acids. V gave up 4 bases and J gave up 9 bases; unmatched junction bases: 15. The CDR3: CASSSPGQWSNGQYF. The CDR3 DNA reads TGTGCCAGCAGTTCACCGGGACAGTGGTCCAACGGGCAGTACTTC.

This clone was observed many times. The genes are TRBV11-3 and TRBJ1-6; no definite D call. V gave up 9 bases and J gave up 7 bases, with 19 bases separating them. The germline gives CDR1 SGHNT, CDR2 YENEEA. The length of the CDR3 is 15 residues. The CDR3 DNA follows: TGTGCCAGTGGATTGGGGATGGCGGGGAATTCACCCCTCCACTTT. Translating gives CASGLGMAGNSPLHF.

In this sample, this clone turned up many times. V is TRBV19 and J is TRBJ1-5; a possible D gene is TRBD1 (5 bases). Per the germline V gene, CDR1 is LNHDA and CDR2 is SQIVND (reference sequence). V lost 4 bases and J 1 base, leaving 14 bases between the germline ends. This CDR3 has 16 amino acids. CDR3 DNA sequence: TGTGCCAGTAGTACCATAGGGGCGGTCAGCAATCAGCCCCAGCATTTT. Translation: CASSTIGAVSNQPQHF.

A note on this clone: Germline and junction disagree at one end, which may indicate a read error. The chain has TRBV4-1 and TRBJ2-5; D is possibly TRBD1 (6 bases). The germline V gene has CDR1 MGHRA and CDR2 YSYEKL. This CDR3 has 16 amino acids. CDR3 in DNA: TGCGCCAGCGGCCAAGGAGCGGCCAGGGGCCAAGACACCCAGTACTTC. Translation gives CASGQGAARGQDTQYF.

Ten or more counts support this clone. This sequence joins TRBV29-1 and TRBJ2-7; TRBD2 might be the D (6 bases). CDR3 length equals 12 residues. The germline V gene has CDR1 SQVTM and CDR2 ANQGSEA. The CDR3 nucleotides are TGCAGAGGTTGGCGGGGCTCCTACGAGCAGTACTTC. This encodes CRGWRGSYEQYF.

This chain joins TRBV30 and TRBJ1-2; D is unresolved. The CDR3 is 12 amino acids. Looked up from germline, CDR1 is GTSNPN and CDR2 is SVGIG (reference sequence). Trimming left V 3 bases short and J 1 base short, with 6 bases between. The chain's CDR3 is CAWRLVNYGYTF. The CDR3 DNA reads TGTGCCTGGAGATTGGTTAACTATGGCTACACCTTC.

This clone was seen many times. The rearrangement uses TRBV9 and TRBJ2-1, with D perhaps matching TRBD1 (5 bases). The V end lost 4 bases, the J end lost 0 bases, and 14 bases lay between the germline ends. CDR3 length equals 16 residues. CDR1 and CDR2 from the germline V gene are SGDLS and YYNGEE. The DNA for the CDR3 is TGTGCCAGCAGCCCTCGACAGCTGAGCTCCTACAATGAGCAGTTCTTC. Translation gives CASSPRQLSSYNEQFF.

This clone has just a few counts. The chain employs TRBV28 and TRBJ2-5, with a possible D match to TRBD2 (6 bases). CDR3 size: 15 residues. CDR1 is MDHEN and CDR2 is SYDVKM in the germline V gene. V lost 5 bases and J 4 bases, leaving 17 bases between the germline ends. CDR3 in amino acids: CASSPTPSGVETQYF. CDR3 nucleotides: TGTGCCAGCAGTCCTACCCCCTCGGGGGTAGAGACCCAGTACTTC.

This clone is termed medium-sized (0.01 to 0.1%). The chain combines TRBV10-3 with TRBJ2-7; no definite D call. V lost 4 bases and J lost 3, with 4 bases in between. CDR1 is ENHRY, CDR2 SYGVKD, per germline. The CDR3 runs to 11 residues. This CDR3 reads CAISASYEQYF. The CDR3 DNA reads TGTGCCATCAGTGCTAGCTACGAGCAGTACTTC.

This clone was counted ten times or more. The chain couples TRBV4-3 to TRBJ2-3; TRBD2 aligns across 8 bases. The V gene end was trimmed by 3 bases and the J gene end by 6 bases; junction bases not matched to a gene: 11. This CDR3 is 16 amino acids long. Per the germline V gene, CDR1 is LGHNA and CDR2 is YSLEER. CDR3 DNA: TGCGCCAGCAGCCAGGGACCGGGACTAGGCGTGGATACGCAGTATTTT. It yields the protein CASSQGPGLGVDTQYF.

The J gene is TRBJ2-1, the V gene TRBV6-2 or TRBV6-3; D is possibly TRBD2 (6 bases). This CDR3 region has 15 residues. Trimming took off 7 bases at V and 7 bases at J, with 20 bases between the two ends. Looked up from germline, CDR1 is MNHEY and CDR2 is SVGEGT. The CDR3 reads CASIRIAVGRNEQFF. The CDR3, as DNA: TGTGCCAGCATCCGGATAGCGGTAGGGCGGAATGAGCAGTTCTTC.

This clone was seen repeatedly, ten times or more. The same CDR3 is also encoded by other DNA sequences in this sample. V usage is TRBV11-3 and J usage is TRBJ2-2, with TRBD1 as a possible D gene (5 bases). Germline CDR1 and CDR2: SGHNT and YENEEA. V lost 5 bases to trimming and J lost 4 bases, with 11 bases between them. The CDR3 length is 14 residues. CDR3 residues: CASSPGYGTGELFF. The DNA for the CDR3 is TGTGCCAGCAGCCCAGGGTACGGCACCGGGGAGCTGTTTTTT.

At least ten counts were recorded for this clone. V and J are TRBV27 and TRBJ2-1, with TRBD2 matching 11 bases. There are 14 residues in the CDR3. Germline V lookup: CDR1 MNHEY, CDR2 SMNVEV (reference sequence). Losses at the gene ends were 5 bases for V and 6 bases for J; bases not matched to a gene: 3. DNA of the CDR3: TGTGCCAGCAGTACACTAGCGGGAGTCAATGAGCAGTTCTTC. Translation gives CASSTLAGVNEQFF.

At least ten counts were recorded for this clone. The V and J genes are TRBV4-3 and TRBJ2-4, with 7 positions matching TRBD2. After removal of 4 bases from V and 8 bases from J, the junction contained 11 bases not matched to a gene. Germline V lookup: CDR1 LGHNA, CDR2 YSLEER. This CDR3 contains 15 residues. The DNA for the CDR3 is TGCGCCAGCAGCCCCTCCGGACTAGGCGGACACATTCAGTACTTC. Translated: CASSPSGLGGHIQYF.